A single sample gave rise to the 30 T cell receptor beta chains below, sequenced in a study of blood T cell repertoires in COVID-19. Some clones are missing from TCRdb's copy, which holds only in-frame ones; the method was immunoSEQ multiplex PCR. The table includes roughly 130,000 clones, less than 90% detected once. Material for sequencing was PBMCs or T cells enriched from blood (not recorded which). These receptors were collected from a man aged 40-49 years with acute COVID-19.

This clone was found once. V and J are TRBV2 and TRBJ2-4, with D tentatively TRBD2 (5 bases). The V end lost 4 bases, the J end lost 0 bases, and 19 bases lay between the germline ends. The CDR3 sequence is 18 residues long. Germline loops: CDR1 SNHLY, CDR2 FYNNEI. For the CDR3, the DNA is TGTGCCAGCAGTGGGAATGGAGGTCGGGGTCTAGCCAAAAACATTCAGTACTTC. This gives the protein CASSGNGGRGLAKNIQYF.

The chain combines TRBV18 with TRBJ1-4; TRBD1 aligns across 7 bases. Unmatched junction bases numbered 7, after V lost 1 base and J lost 8 bases. Germline V CDR1 and CDR2: KGHSH, LQKENI. The CDR3 extends over 15 amino acids. CDR3 sequence reads: CASSPRPRDSEKLFF. The CDR3 DNA reads as TGTGCCAGCTCACCACGACCCCGGGACAGCGAAAAACTGTTTTTT.

This clone was found a few times. V and J are TRBV12-2 and TRBJ2-2; the table's D call, TRBD2, has no DNA check behind it. TRBV12-2 is tagged as a pseudogene. The CDR3 is 18 residues long. The DNA for the CDR3 is TGTGCAAGTCGCTTACCCTGGGGAGGCGGGAGAATTGACGGGGAGCTGTTTTTT. Amino acids: CASRLPWGGGRIDGELFF.

The genes are TRBV5-1 and TRBJ2-1; 8 nucleotides agree with TRBD1. Germline values: CDR1 SGHRS, CDR2 YFSETQ. The V gene end was trimmed by 4 bases and the J gene end by 1 base; junction bases not matched to a gene: 4. This CDR3 is 15 amino acids long. CDR3 region: CASSKDRASYNEQFF. DNA of the CDR3: TGCGCCAGCAGCAAGGACAGGGCTTCCTACAATGAGCAGTTCTTC.

This clone was seen just once. The chain combines TRBV5-5 with TRBJ2-5; no reliable D call. Germline V gene data show CDR1 as SGHKS and CDR2 as YYEKEE (reference sequence). The CDR3 covers 15 residues. Between the trimmed V and J ends, which lost 2 bases and 1 base, there was a span of 12 bases. The CDR3 region has the DNA TGTGCCAGCAGCTTCGCGCCCCTCCTCCAAGAGACCCAGTACTTC. Its translation is CASSFAPLLQETQYF.

The V and J genes are TRBV28 and TRBJ1-1; the match to TRBD1 covers 9 bases. V lost 6 bases and J lost 2; bases outside the gene matches: 10. Germline lookup yields CDR1 MDHEN and CDR2 SYDVKM. This CDR3 contains 16 residues. DNA of the CDR3: TGTGCCAGCAGCCTCACCCGGGACAGGGAAAACACTGAAGCTTTCTTT. This sequence encodes CASSLTRDRENTEAFF.

The chain carries TRBV19 and TRBJ2-1, with D unclear. Germline values: CDR1 LNHDA, CDR2 SQIVND (reference sequence). CDR3 size: 17 residues. V was trimmed by 3 bases and J by 0 bases, leaving 15 bases between them. CDR3 residues: CASSMPPSVSSYNEQFF. In nucleotides, the CDR3 is TGTGCCAGTAGTATGCCCCCTTCAGTCAGCTCCTACAATGAGCAGTTCTTC.

The chain uses TRBV28 and TRBJ1-5; no firm D call. The CDR3 has 15 amino acids. Germline CDR1 reads MDHEN; CDR2 reads SYDVKM. Trimming cost V 2 bases and J 7 bases, with 15 bases left between them. The CDR3 DNA sequence: TGTGCCAGCAGTTTAGTGCAGAGCCGAGGCCAGCCCCAGCATTTT. Protein: CASSLVQSRGQPQHF.

The chain links TRBV21-1 to TRBJ2-4; TRBD1 was called by the table and not checked on the DNA. TRBV21-1 represents a pseudogene. This CDR3 is built from 18 residues. CDR3 in DNA: TGTGCCAGCAGCAATTTCTTAACAGGGTGCTCAGCCAAAAACATTCAGTACTTC. Translation gives CASSNFLTGCSAKNIQYF.

The rearrangement links TRBV2 to TRBJ1-6; 9 bases are shared with TRBD1. Germline lookup yields CDR1 SNHLY and CDR2 FYNNEI. The V segment lost 4 bases and the J segment 0 bases; nucleotides outside the gene matches: 1. This CDR3 is built from 16 residues. The CDR3 loop reads CASSATGGSYNSPLHF. The CDR3 coding sequence is TGTGCCAGCAGTGCGACAGGGGGCTCCTATAATTCACCCCTCCACTTT.

The rearrangement uses TRBV4-3 and TRBJ1-4; D gene unclear. V dropped 1 base and J dropped 3 bases, with 12 bases sitting between them. The CDR3 spans 16 residues. Germline assignment: CDR1 LGHNA and CDR2 YSLEER. CDR3 residues: CASSQGWRMANEKLFF. The CDR3 DNA reads as TGCGCCAGCAGCCAAGGGTGGCGGATGGCTAATGAAAAACTGTTTTTT.

This chain uses TRBV5-4 with TRBJ1-2, with unresolved D. V was shortened by 1 base and J by 1 base, with 5 bases between the two germline ends. The CDR3 runs 13 residues. Germline V gives CDR1 SGHNT, CDR2 YYREEE (reference sequence). The CDR3 DNA reads TGTGCCAGCAGCTTGTATAGTAACTATGGCTACACCTTC. This gives the protein CASSLYSNYGYTF. The variable domain in full, with the rest retrieved from reference TRBV5-4 and TRBJ1-2, is ETGVTQSPTHLIKTRGQQVTLRCSSQSGHNTVSWYQQALGQGPQFIFQYYREEENGRGNFPPRFSGLQFPNYSSELNVNALELDDSALYLCASSLYSNYGYTFGSGTRLTVV.

This chain joins TRBV3-1 (or the pseudogene TRBV3-2) and TRBJ1-6; D is possibly TRBD1 (6 bases). This CDR3 region has 15 residues. Per germline, CDR1 LGHDT and CDR2 YNNKEL (reference sequence). The V end was cut by 0 bases, the J end by 10 bases, with 13 bases between. DNA of the CDR3: TGTGCCAGCAGCCAAGAAGCAACAGGGACCTCACCCCTCCACTTT. Translated, it gives CASSQEATGTSPLHF.

The chain is built from TRBV7-8 and TRBJ1-1; D uncertain. V was shortened by 1 base and J by 5 bases, with 11 bases between the two germline ends. The CDR3 is made up of 14 amino acids. CDR1 SGHVS and CDR2 FQNEAQ come from the germline V gene. CDR3 DNA sequence: TGTGCCAGCAGCTTAGTTCCGGGGAGGACTGAAGCTTTCTTT. The encoded protein is CASSLVPGRTEAFF.

V gene TRBV9 combines with J gene TRBJ2-6; D might be TRBD2 (5 bases). Trimming took off 0 bases at V and 1 base at J, with 5 bases between the two ends. Germline CDR1 is SGDLS and CDR2 is YYNGEE. CDR3 length: 15 amino acids. The CDR3 region has the DNA TGTGCCAGCAGCGTAGGGACTTCTGGGGCCAACGTCCTGACTTTC. Encoded protein: CASSVGTSGANVLTF.

Notes on this clone: The sample holds other DNA sequences that translate to the same CDR3. The V and J genes are TRBV27 and TRBJ2-2; D is possibly TRBD2 (5 bases). The CDR3 extends over 13 amino acids. V shed 4 bases and J shed 6 bases, with 9 bases lying between them. Germline CDR1 reads MNHEY; CDR2 reads SMNVEV (reference sequence). CDR3: CASSYRGPGELFF. The CDR3 DNA is TGTGCCAGCAGTTACCGGGGTCCCGGGGAGCTGTTTTTT.

This clone was seen a few times. The chain uses TRBV6-2 or TRBV6-3 and TRBJ2-2; tentatively, D is TRBD1 (6 bases). V dropped 4 bases and J dropped 6 bases, with 12 bases sitting between them. From germline, CDR1 is MNHEY and CDR2 SVGEGT. The CDR3 spans 14 residues. The CDR3, as DNA: TGTGCCAGCAGTTTAACACAGGGCTCCGGGGAGCTGTTTTTT. Protein product: CASSLTQGSGELFF.

The J gene is TRBJ1-1, the V gene TRBV12-3 or TRBV12-4; D might be TRBD1 (6 bases). There are 13 residues in the CDR3. V was shortened by 4 bases and J by 4 bases, with 10 bases between the two germline ends. The CDR3 DNA reads TGTGCCAGCAGTTGGGGGCAGGGCACTGAAGCTTTCTTT. Translated: CASSWGQGTEAFF.

The CDR3 DNA sequence: TGCGCCAGCAGCTTAGGGGGTTACGAGCAGTACTTC. It specifies CASSLGGYEQYF. The rearrangement links TRBV5-1 to TRBJ2-7; tentatively, D is TRBD1 (6 bases). The germline V gene encodes CDR1 SGHRS and CDR2 YFSETQ. Trimming pared 2 bases from V and 4 bases from J, leaving 7 bases between. The CDR3 is made up of 12 amino acids.

The genes are TRBV27 and TRBJ1-4, with a tentative D call TRBD1 (6 bases). Trimming removed 7 bases from V and 4 bases from J, with 10 bases in between. The CDR3 consists of 13 residues. Germline V gives CDR1 MNHEY, CDR2 SMNVEV (reference sequence). CDR3 sequence reads: CASKRGINEKLFF. The CDR3 nucleotides read TGTGCCAGCAAGAGGGGGATTAATGAAAAACTGTTTTTT.

The chain joins TRBV10-3 to TRBJ2-1, with a weak D call TRBD2 (6 bases). Trimming left V 3 bases short and J 3 bases short, with 15 bases between. Germline-derived CDR1 and CDR2 are ENHRY and SYGVKD. The length of the CDR3 is 16 residues. CDR3 protein: CAISDPGTSDYNEQFF. The CDR3 coding sequence is TGTGCCATCAGTGACCCCGGGACTTCTGACTACAATGAGCAGTTCTTC.

The chain employs TRBV11-2 and TRBJ2-7, with D possibly being TRBD2 (6 bases). Trimming cost V 4 bases and J 3 bases, with 10 bases left between them. Germline V gene data show CDR1 as SGHAT and CDR2 as FQNNGV. The CDR3 totals 13 residues. Written as DNA, the CDR3 is TGTGCCAGCAGCTCCTCAGCGGGCTACGAGCAGTACTTC. It translates to CASSSSAGYEQYF.

The rearrangement joins TRBV15 to TRBJ1-6; 8 bases line up with TRBD1. Germline V gene sequence: CDR1 LNHNV, CDR2 YYDKDF (reference sequence). V lost 3 bases to trimming and J lost 4 bases; unmatched junction nucleotides: 8. The CDR3 runs to 17 residues. The CDR3 bases are TGTGCCACCAGCAGTGATGTTAGACAGGGGTATAATTCACCCCTCCACTTT. This sequence encodes CATSSDVRQGYNSPLHF.

The chain carries TRBV9 and TRBJ2-7; TRBD1 aligns across 7 bases. The CDR3 extends over 14 amino acids. The V gene's germline CDR1 is SGDLS and CDR2 YYNGEE. J lost 2 bases, V lost 4 bases, and 6 bases had no gene match. CDR3 sequence: CASSSGDRTYEQYF. CDR3 DNA sequence: TGTGCCAGCAGCTCCGGGGACAGAACCTACGAGCAGTACTTC.

The chain couples TRBV29-1 to TRBJ1-2, with D maybe TRBD1 (5 bases). The CDR3 covers 11 residues. V dropped 4 bases and J dropped 6 bases, with 9 bases sitting between them. Germline-derived CDR1 and CDR2 are SQVTM and ANQGSEA. CDR3 amino acids: CSVVRVDGYTF. In nucleotides, the CDR3 is TGCAGCGTTGTCAGGGTCGATGGCTACACCTTC.

This clone showed up just a few times. The chain employs TRBV3-1 (or the pseudogene TRBV3-2) and TRBJ1-1; no firm D call. Germline assignment: CDR1 LGHDT and CDR2 YNNKEL (reference sequence). The CDR3 has 16 residues. V was pared by 0 bases and J by 5 bases, with 16 bases between. The CDR3 is CASSQEGGWQRTEAFF. CDR3 sequence (DNA): TGTGCCAGCAGCCAAGAAGGAGGGTGGCAGAGAACTGAAGCTTTCTTT.

The V call is TRBV7-2, the J call TRBJ1-2; 9 bases are shared with TRBD1. Germline V gene data show CDR1 as SGHTA and CDR2 as FQGNSA. The CDR3 spans 16 residues. After removal of 0 bases from V and 3 bases from J, the junction contained 5 bases not matched to a gene. CDR3 loop: CASSLADGQGYYGYTF. CDR3 sequence (DNA): TGTGCCAGCAGCTTAGCTGACGGACAGGGGTACTATGGCTACACCTTC.

The chain employs TRBV4-3 and TRBJ2-5, with 8 nucleotides matching TRBD2. The germline V gene has CDR1 LGHNA and CDR2 YSLEER. Germline trimming cut 0 bases from V and 2 bases from J; bases unmatched to any gene: 2. The CDR3 loop spans 15 amino acids. CDR3 protein: CASSQDASGQETQYF. The CDR3 nucleotides read TGCGCCAGCAGCCAAGACGCTAGCGGGCAAGAGACCCAGTACTTC.

The rearrangement uses TRBV7-8 and TRBJ2-7; no firm D call. The CDR3 covers 16 residues. With 1 base removed from V and 0 bases from J, the gap between germline ends came to 13 bases. Germline V gene data show CDR1 as SGHVS and CDR2 as FQNEAQ. The CDR3 is CASSLVVSRSSYEQYF. The CDR3 DNA follows: TGTGCCAGCAGCTTAGTGGTTTCTAGGAGCTCCTACGAGCAGTACTTC.

The chain joins TRBV6-5 to TRBJ2-2; 7 bases map to TRBD1. V was clipped by 7 bases and J by 2 bases; unmatched bases: 7. In germline, CDR1 is MNHEY, CDR2 SVGAGI. The length of the CDR3 is 15 residues. The CDR3 spells CASTLDRTNTGELFF. CDR3 bases: TGTGCCAGCACCTTGGACAGGACTAACACCGGGGAGCTGTTTTTT.